Listed here is a single TCR beta chain. While infection was still active, Seattle patients were enrolled and then followed longitudinally. The entry originates in a study of blood T cell repertoires in COVID-19. The overall study: Researchers got acute and convalescent COVID-19 samples from the United States, Italy and Spain. T cells, B-cell-depleted T cells, or PBMCs provided the cDNA or gDNA that served as material.

This table comes from immunoSEQ multiplex PCR, and its TCRdb copy is limited to in-frame clones, with some not included. Of a few hundred thousand clones in the sample, 65% to 90% are singletons; the top ten hold around 12%. Sequences were obtained from peripheral blood. The TCR comes from a woman in her 70s with COVID-19, enrolled during active disease.

DNA of the CDR3: TGTGCCAGCTCACCACCCTCCGGGACAGCTCAAGCCTACGAGCAGTACTTC. It translates to CASSPPSGTAQAYEQYF. The J gene is TRBJ2-7, the V gene TRBV18; 7 positions match TRBD1. CDR1 and CDR2 (germline): KGHSH, LQKENI. V was clipped by 0 bases and J by 2 bases; unmatched bases: 10. This CDR3 comprises 17 residues.